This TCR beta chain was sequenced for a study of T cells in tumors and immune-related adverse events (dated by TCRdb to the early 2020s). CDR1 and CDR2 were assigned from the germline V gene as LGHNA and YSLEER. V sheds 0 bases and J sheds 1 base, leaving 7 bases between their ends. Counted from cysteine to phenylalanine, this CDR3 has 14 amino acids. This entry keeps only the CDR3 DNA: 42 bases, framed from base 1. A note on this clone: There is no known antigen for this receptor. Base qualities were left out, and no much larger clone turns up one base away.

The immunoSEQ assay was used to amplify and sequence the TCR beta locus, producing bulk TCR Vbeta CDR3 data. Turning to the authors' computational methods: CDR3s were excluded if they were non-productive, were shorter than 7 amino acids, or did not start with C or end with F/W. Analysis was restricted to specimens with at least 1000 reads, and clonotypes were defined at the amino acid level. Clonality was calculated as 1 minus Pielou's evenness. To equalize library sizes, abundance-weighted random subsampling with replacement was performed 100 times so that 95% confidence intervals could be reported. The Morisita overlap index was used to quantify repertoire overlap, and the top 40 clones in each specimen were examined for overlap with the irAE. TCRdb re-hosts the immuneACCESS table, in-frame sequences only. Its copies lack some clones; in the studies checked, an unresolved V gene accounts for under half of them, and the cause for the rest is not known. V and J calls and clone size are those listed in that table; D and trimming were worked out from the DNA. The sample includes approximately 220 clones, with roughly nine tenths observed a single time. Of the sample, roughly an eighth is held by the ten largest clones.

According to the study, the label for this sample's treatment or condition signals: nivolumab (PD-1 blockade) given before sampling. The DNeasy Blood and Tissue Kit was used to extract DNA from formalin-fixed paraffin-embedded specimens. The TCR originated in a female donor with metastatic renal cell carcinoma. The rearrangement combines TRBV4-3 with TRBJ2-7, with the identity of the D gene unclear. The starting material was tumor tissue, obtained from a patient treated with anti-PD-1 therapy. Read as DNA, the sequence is TGCGCCAGCAGCCAAGATATCGGATCCTACGAGCAGTACTTC. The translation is CASSQDIGSYEQYF.